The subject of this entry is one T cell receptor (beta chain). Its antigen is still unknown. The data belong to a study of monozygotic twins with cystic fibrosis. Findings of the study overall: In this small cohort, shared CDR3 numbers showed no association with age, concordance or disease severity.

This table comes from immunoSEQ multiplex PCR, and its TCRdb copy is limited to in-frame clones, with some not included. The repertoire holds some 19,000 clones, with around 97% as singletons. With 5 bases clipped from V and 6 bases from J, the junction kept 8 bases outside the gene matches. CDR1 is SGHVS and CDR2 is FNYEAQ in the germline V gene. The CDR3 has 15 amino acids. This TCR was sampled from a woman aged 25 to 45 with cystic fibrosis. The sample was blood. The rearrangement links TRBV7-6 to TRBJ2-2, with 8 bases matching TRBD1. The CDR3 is CASSLDRVYSGELFF. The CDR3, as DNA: TGTGCCAGCAGCCTGGACAGGGTATATTCCGGGGAGCTGTTTTTT. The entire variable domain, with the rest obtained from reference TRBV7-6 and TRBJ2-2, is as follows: GAGVSQSPRYKVTKRGQDVALRCDPISGHVSLYWYRQALGQGPEFLTYFNYEAQQDKSGLPNDRFSAERPEGSISTLTIQRTEQRDSAMYRCASSLDRVYSGELFFGEGSRLTVL.